These T cell receptor beta chains were read from a single sample in a study of cytomegalovirus exposure and HLA in healthy donors. Profiling relied on immunoSEQ multiplex PCR, and the TCRdb table lists in-frame clones only, not all of them. The repertoire holds about 250,000 clones, with around 90% as singletons. Sequencing used PBMCs. Source of these receptors: a girl aged 2-10 years in good health and CMV-seronegative. CDR3s include the opening cysteine and the closing phenylalanine or tryptophan. Each record gives: V gene, J gene, D gene, CDR3 protein, CDR3 DNA. D genes are given only for firm matches.

TRBV10-3	TRBJ1-2	-	CAISESSGRGYTF	TGTGCCATCAGTGAGTCGTCTGGGCGCGGCTACACCTTC
TRBV7-8	TRBJ2-5	-	CASSLERGTLETQYF	TGTGCCAGCAGCTTAGAAAGGGGGACACTGGAGACCCAGTACTTC
TRBV27	TRBJ1-2	-	CASSSGRAFGYTF	TGTGCCAGCAGTTCTGGGAGGGCCTTTGGCTACACCTTC
TRBV30	TRBJ1-3	-	CAWSLGTTGSTIYF	TGTGCCTGGAGTCTCGGGACAACTGGAAGCACCATATATTTT
TRBV2	TRBJ2-1	TRBD2	CASTHLLAGGPRDEQFF	TGTGCCAGCACCCATTTACTAGCGGGAGGGCCACGGGATGAGCAGTTCTTC
TRBV19	TRBJ1-2	-	CASSLEGPGYTF	TGTGCCAGTAGCCTTGAGGGTCCTGGCTACACCTTC
TRBV11-2	TRBJ2-7	-	CASSLGQGNYEQYF	TGTGCCAGCAGCTTAGGGCAGGGCAACTACGAGCAGTACTTC
TRBV28	TRBJ2-7	-	CASSGTRAIFYEQYF	TGTGCCAGCAGCGGAACGAGGGCTATTTTCTACGAGCAGTACTTC
TRBV2	TRBJ2-2	TRBD2	CASSGAGGTGAGELFF	TGTGCCAGCAGTGGGGCGGGGGGAACAGGCGCCGGGGAGCTGTTTTTT
TRBV28	TRBJ1-2	-	CASTAGYYGYTF	TGTGCCAGCACTGCGGGGTACTATGGCTACACCTTC